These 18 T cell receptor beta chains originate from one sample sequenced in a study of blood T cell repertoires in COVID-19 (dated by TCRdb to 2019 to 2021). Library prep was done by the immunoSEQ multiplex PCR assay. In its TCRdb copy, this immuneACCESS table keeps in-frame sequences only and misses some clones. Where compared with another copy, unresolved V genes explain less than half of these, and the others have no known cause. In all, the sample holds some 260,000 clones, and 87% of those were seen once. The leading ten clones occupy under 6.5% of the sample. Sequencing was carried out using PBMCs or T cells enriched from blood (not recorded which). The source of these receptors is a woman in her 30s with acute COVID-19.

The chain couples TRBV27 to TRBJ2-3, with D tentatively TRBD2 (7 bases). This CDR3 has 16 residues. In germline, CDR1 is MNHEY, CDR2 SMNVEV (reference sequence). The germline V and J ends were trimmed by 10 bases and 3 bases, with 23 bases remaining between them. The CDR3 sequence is CATKRRGGGGTDTQYF. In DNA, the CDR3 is TGTGCCACCAAACGTAGGGGGGGAGGAGGTACAGATACGCAGTATTTT.

CDR3 sequence: CASSTSQGGNSPLHF. Written as DNA, the CDR3 is TGTGCCAGTAGTACCTCGCAGGGGGGTAATTCACCCCTCCACTTT. V usage is TRBV19 and J usage is TRBJ1-6; 7 nucleotides agree with TRBD1. The ends lost 4 bases at V and 6 bases at J; junction bases unmatched: 6. Germline values: CDR1 LNHDA, CDR2 SQIVND (reference sequence). The CDR3 spans 15 residues.

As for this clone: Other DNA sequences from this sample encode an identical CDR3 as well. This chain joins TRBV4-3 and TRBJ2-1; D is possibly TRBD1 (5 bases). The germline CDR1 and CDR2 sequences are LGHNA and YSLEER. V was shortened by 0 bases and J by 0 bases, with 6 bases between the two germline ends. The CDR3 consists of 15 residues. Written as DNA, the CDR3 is TGCGCCAGCAGCCAAGATAGGGGCTCCTACAATGAGCAGTTCTTC. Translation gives CASSQDRGSYNEQFF.

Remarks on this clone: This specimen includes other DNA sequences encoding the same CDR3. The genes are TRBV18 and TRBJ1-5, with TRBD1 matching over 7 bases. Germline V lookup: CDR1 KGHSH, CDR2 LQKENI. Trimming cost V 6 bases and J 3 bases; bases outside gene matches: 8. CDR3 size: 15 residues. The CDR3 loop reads CASSPGTVSNQPQHF. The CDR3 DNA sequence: TGTGCCAGCTCGCCCGGGACAGTCTCCAATCAGCCCCAGCATTTT.

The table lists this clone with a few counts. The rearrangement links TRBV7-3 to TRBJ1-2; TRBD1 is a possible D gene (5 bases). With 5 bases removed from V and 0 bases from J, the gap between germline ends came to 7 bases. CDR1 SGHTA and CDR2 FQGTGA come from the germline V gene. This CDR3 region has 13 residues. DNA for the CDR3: TGTGCCAGCAGCGAGACAGCTAACTATGGCTACACCTTC. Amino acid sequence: CASSETANYGYTF. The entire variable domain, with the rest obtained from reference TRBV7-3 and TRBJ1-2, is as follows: GAGVSQTPSNKVTEKGKYVELRCDPISGHTALYWYRQSLGQGPEFLIYFQGTGAADDSGLPNDRFFAVRPEGSVSTLKIQRTERGDSAVYLCASSETANYGYTFGSGTRLTVV.

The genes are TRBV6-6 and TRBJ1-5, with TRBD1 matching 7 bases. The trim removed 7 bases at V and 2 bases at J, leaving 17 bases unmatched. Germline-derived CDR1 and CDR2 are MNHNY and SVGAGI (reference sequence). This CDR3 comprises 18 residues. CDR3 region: CASIRGEGAMFGNQPQHF. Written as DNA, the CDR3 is TGTGCCAGCATTCGGGGCGAGGGGGCGATGTTCGGCAATCAGCCCCAGCATTTT.

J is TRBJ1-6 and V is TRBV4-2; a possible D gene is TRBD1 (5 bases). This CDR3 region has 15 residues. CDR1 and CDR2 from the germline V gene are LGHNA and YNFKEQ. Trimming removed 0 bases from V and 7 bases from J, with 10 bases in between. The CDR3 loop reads CASSQDVRGNSPLHF. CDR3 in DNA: TGTGCCAGCAGCCAAGATGTGCGGGGCAATTCACCCCTCCACTTT.

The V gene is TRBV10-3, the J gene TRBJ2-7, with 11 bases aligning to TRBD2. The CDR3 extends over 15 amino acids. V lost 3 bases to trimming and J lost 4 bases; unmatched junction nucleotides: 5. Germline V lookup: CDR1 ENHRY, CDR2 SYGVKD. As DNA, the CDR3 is TGTGCCATCAGTGAACCGGGACTAGCGGCTTACGAGCAGTACTTC. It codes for CAISEPGLAAYEQYF.

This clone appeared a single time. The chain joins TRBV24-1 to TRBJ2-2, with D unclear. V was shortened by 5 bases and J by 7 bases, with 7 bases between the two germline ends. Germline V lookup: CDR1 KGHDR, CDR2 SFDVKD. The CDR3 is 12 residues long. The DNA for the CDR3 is TGTGCCACCAGTGCGTCGGTCGGGGAGCTGTTTTTT. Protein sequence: CATSASVGELFF.

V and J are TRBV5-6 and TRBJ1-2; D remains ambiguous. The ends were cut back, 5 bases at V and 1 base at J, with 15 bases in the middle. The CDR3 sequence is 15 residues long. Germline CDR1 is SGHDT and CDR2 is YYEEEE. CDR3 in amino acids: CASSETGSRNYGYTF. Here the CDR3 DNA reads TGTGCCAGCAGTGAGACGGGGAGCCGTAACTATGGCTACACCTTC.

This CDR3 reads CASSLPGPEQFF. In DNA form, the CDR3 reads TGTGCCAGCAGCCTCCCAGGGCCTGAGCAGTTCTTC. The rearrangement uses TRBV6-5 and TRBJ2-1; a weak D match, TRBD1 (5 bases). CDR1 and CDR2 from the germline V gene are MNHEY and SVGAGI. This CDR3 comprises 12 residues. V gave up 6 bases and J gave up 9 bases, with 12 bases separating them.

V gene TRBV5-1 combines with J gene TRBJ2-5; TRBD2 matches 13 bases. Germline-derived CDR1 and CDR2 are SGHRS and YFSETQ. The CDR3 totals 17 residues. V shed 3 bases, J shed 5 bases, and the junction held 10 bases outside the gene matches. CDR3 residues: CASSSGLAGSLRETQYF. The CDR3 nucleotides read TGCGCCAGCAGCTCGGGACTAGCGGGGTCCCTGAGGGAGACCCAGTACTTC.

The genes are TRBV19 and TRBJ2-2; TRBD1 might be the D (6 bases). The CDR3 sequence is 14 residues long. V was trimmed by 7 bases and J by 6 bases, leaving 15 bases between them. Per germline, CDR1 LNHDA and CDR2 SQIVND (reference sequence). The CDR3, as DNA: TGTGCCAGTACCTACAGAGCAGGGGCCGGGGAGCTGTTTTTT. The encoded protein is CASTYRAGAGELFF. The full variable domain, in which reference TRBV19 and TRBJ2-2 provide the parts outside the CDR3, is DGGITQSPKYLFRKEGQNVTLSCEQNLNHDAMYWYRQDPGQGLRLIYYSQIVNDFQKGDIAEGYSVSREKKESFPLTVTSAQKNPTAFYLCASTYRAGAGELFFGEGSRLTVL.

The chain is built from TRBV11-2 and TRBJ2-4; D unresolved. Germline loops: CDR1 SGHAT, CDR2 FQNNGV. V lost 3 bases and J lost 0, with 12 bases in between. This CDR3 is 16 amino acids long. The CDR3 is CASSFSRSRAKNIQYF. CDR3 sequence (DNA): TGTGCCAGCAGCTTTTCGAGATCTAGAGCCAAAAACATTCAGTACTTC.

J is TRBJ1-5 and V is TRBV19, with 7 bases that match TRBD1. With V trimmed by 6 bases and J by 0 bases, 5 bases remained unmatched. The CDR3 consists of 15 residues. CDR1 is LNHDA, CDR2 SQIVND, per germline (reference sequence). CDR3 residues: CASRTGAVSNQPQHF. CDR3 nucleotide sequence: TGTGCCAGTAGAACAGGGGCTGTTAGCAATCAGCCCCAGCATTTT.

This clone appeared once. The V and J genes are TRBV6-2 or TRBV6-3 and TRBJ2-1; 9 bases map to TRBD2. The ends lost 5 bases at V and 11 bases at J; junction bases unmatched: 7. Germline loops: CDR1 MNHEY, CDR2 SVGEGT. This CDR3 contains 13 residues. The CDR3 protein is CASSLASGTKQFF. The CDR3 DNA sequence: TGTGCCAGCAGTCTCGCTAGCGGGACCAAGCAGTTCTTC.

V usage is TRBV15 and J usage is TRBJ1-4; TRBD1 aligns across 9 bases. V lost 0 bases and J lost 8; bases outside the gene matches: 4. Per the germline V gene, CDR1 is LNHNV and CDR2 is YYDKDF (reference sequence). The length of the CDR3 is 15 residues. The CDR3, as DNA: TGTGCCACCAGCAGAGACGGAACAGGGGGCGAAAAACTGTTTTTT. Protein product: CATSRDGTGGEKLFF. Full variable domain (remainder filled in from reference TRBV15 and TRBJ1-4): DAMVIQNPRYQVTQFGKPVTLSCSQTLNHNVMYWYQQKSSQAPKLLFHYYDKDFNNEADTPDNFQSRRPNTSFCFLDIRSPGLGDTAMYLCATSRDGTGGEKLFFGSGTQLSVL.

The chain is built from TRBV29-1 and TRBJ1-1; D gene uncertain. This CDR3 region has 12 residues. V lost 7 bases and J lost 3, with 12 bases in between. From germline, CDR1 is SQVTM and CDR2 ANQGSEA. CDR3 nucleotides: TGCAGCGCCCTAGATGGGTACACTGAAGCTTTCTTT. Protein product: CSALDGYTEAFF.